These T cell receptor beta chains were read from a single sample in a study of T cells in Graves' hyperthyroidism and ophthalmopathy. TCRdb processed the multiplex PCR reads anew with MiXCR; each CDR3 protein has one entry. This sample yields around 300,000 distinct CDR3 sequences, of which 22% are seen a single time; roughly 60% belongs to the top ten. Sequencing was done on a sample of blood. Receptors originate from a man aged 25-40 years with Graves' ophthalmopathy. Each CDR3 is given with its conserved first and last residue. The D gene is left open where the match is weak. Size tells how often a clone was seen (once, few, many) or the class of an expanded clone, and some rows leave it out.

J | V | D | size | CDR3 | DNA
TRBJ2-3 | TRBV7-3 | TRBD2 | . | CASSNGLGRDTQYF | TGTGCCAGCAGCAACGGACTAGGGAGAGATACGCAGTATTTT
TRBJ1-5 | TRBV28 | . | many | CAGQLYSNQPQHF | TGTGCCGGCCAATTGTATAGCAATCAGCCCCAGCATTTT
TRBJ2-7 | TRBV6-1 | . | . | CASPFNGEQYF | TGTGCCAGCCCTTTCAACGGGGAGCAGTACTTC
TRBJ2-3 | TRBV11-2 | . | . | CASTRGGVDTQYF | TGTGCCAGCACCAGGGGAGGAGTAGATACGCAGTATTTT
TRBJ2-3 | TRBV6-1 | TRBD2 | once | CASSRGAGGGADTQYF | TGTGCCAGCAGTAGGGGTGCGGGAGGAGGCGCAGATACGCAGTATTTT
TRBJ1-2 | TRBV14 | . | few | CASSQDPPYGYTF | TGTGCCAGCAGCCAAGACCCTCCCTATGGCTACACCTTC
TRBJ2-7 | TRBV6-5 | . | few | CASRAMGFEQYF | TGTGCCAGCAGGGCGATGGGTTTCGAGCAGTACTTC
TRBJ2-6 | TRBV28 | . | . | CASSFWGGRRSGANVLTF | TGTGCCAGCAGTTTTTGGGGGGGGCGTCGCTCTGGGGCCAACGTCCTGACTTTC
TRBJ2-7 | TRBV18 | TRBD1 | many | CASSPTGGITYEQYF | TGTGCCAGCTCACCCACAGGGGGGATAACCTACGAGCAGTACTTC
TRBJ2-2 | TRBV7-9 | TRBD2 | . | CASSAGLATSNTGELFF | TGTGCCAGCAGCGCGGGACTAGCCACTTCGAACACCGGGGAGCTGTTTTTT
TRBJ2-5 | TRBV11-3 | . | few | CASSSLREYVSETQYF | TGTGCCAGCAGCTCCCTCCGGGAGTACGTTTCAGAGACCCAGTACTTC
TRBJ2-7 | TRBV28 | TRBD2 | many | CASSLLRIAGREQYF | TGTGCCAGCAGTTTACTTCGGATAGCGGGACGCGAGCAGTACTTC
TRBJ1-1 | TRBV30 | . | many | CAWKGSPNTEAFF | TGTGCCTGGAAGGGCAGCCCGAACACTGAAGCTTTCTTT
TRBJ2-7 | TRBV5-1 | TRBD1 | . | CASSTPGQGSEQYF | TGCGCCAGCAGCACCCCGGGACAGGGGTCCGAGCAGTACTTC
TRBJ2-5 | TRBV5-8 | . | few | CASSLPEGPKQETQYF | TGTGCCAGCAGCCTGCCTGAGGGACCGAAACAAGAGACCCAGTACTTC
TRBJ1-1 | TRBV10-3 | . | few | CAISTTEMNTEAFF | TGTGCCATCAGCACTACAGAAATGAACACTGAAGCTTTCTTT
TRBJ2-2 | TRBV5-5 | . | few | CASSSGLFNTGELFF | TGTGCCAGCAGCTCCGGACTGTTTAACACCGGGGAGCTGTTTTTT
TRBJ2-2 | TRBV7-8 | TRBD1 | once | CASSFQGQGIGELFF | TGTGCCAGCAGCTTCCAGGGACAGGGGATCGGGGAGCTGTTTTTT
TRBJ2-7 | TRBV30 | TRBD2 | . | CAWNRGLEYEQCF | TGTGCCTGGAATAGGGGACTAGAGTACGAGCAGTGCTTC
TRBJ1-6 | TRBV20-1 | . | . | CSATDTYNSPLHF | TGCAGTGCTACCGACACCTATAATTCACCCCTCCACTTT
TRBJ2-6 | TRBV27 | . | . | CAGRQHSGANVLTF | TGTGCCGGCAGACAGCACTCTGGGGCCAACGTCCTGACTTTC